These T cell receptor beta chains were read from a single sample in a study of memory CD4+ T cells and cytomegalovirus serostatus. Clones were read by immunoSEQ multiplex PCR, and TCRdb kept only the in-frame ones, dropping some. The sample carries tens of thousands of clones, approximately 78% recorded once. Sequenced material: memory CD4+ T cells from blood. All receptors derive from an adult in good health and CMV-seronegative. CDR3s include the opening cysteine and the closing phenylalanine or tryptophan. D genes are given only for firm matches. A clone size is listed for some rows: how often the clone was seen (once, few, many), or a class if it is expanded.

D	size	J	V	DNA	CDR3
NA	NA	TRBJ2-7	TRBV2	TGTGCCACCAGGGGGGGGACACTATCCTACGAGCAGTACTTC	CATRGGTLSYEQYF
NA	NA	TRBJ2-5	TRBV19	TGTGCCAGTAGTATAGGGCTAATCGAGACCCAGTACTTC	CASSIGLIETQYF
NA	NA	TRBJ1-1	TRBV5-1	TGCGCCAGCAGCGAACAGGGACGGGACACTGAAGCTTTCTTT	CASSEQGRDTEAFF
NA	NA	TRBJ1-3	TRBV30	TGTGCCTGGAGTCGTGGGAACACCATATATTTT	CAWSRGNTIYF
NA	NA	TRBJ2-3	TRBV5-1	TGCGCCAGCAGCTTGGCTGGCCGGTACACAGATACGCAGTATTTT	CASSLAGRYTDTQYF
NA	NA	TRBJ1-1	TRBV7-2	TGTGCCAGCAGCCCAGTACCTTTCTTT	CASSPVPFF
NA	NA	TRBJ2-7	TRBV4-1	TGCGCCAGCAGCCAAGAGCTCGACTCCTACGAGCAGTACTTC	CASSQELDSYEQYF
NA	few	TRBJ2-5	TRBV20-1	TGCAGTGCCGCAACAGAAGAGACCCAGTACTTC	CSAATEETQYF
NA	NA	TRBJ1-3	TRBV28	TGTGCCAGCAGATTAACGGATATCTCTGGAAACACCATATATTTT	CASRLTDISGNTIYF
NA	NA	TRBJ1-1	TRBV14	TGTGCCAGCAGCCGCAGGGGATATACCGCTGAAGCTTTCTTT	CASSRRGYTAEAFF
TRBD1	NA	TRBJ1-1	TRBV7-8	TGTGCCAGCAGCTCCGGGGGACAGCATAACACTGAAGCTTTCTTT	CASSSGGQHNTEAFF
NA	NA	TRBJ1-3	TRBV18	TGTGCCTCCTCCGAGTGGGGACCCCGTAGTGGGTCTGGAAACACCATATATTTT	CASSEWGPRSGSGNTIYF
NA	NA	TRBJ1-2	TRBV2	TGTGCCAGCCTCCTCTCTGGGGGCTACACCTTC	CASLLSGGYTF
NA	NA	TRBJ2-7	TRBV5-1	TGCGCCAGCAGCCCGGGACGGAGCTACGAGCAGTACTTC	CASSPGRSYEQYF
TRBD1	NA	TRBJ2-7	TRBV18	TGTGCCAGCTCACCACCCCGGGACAGTTCCTACGAGCAGTACTTC	CASSPPRDSSYEQYF
TRBD2	NA	TRBJ2-2	TRBV7-9	TGTGCCAGCAGCTTAGCAAGCGGGGTTAACACCGGGGAGCTGTTTTTT	CASSLASGVNTGELFF
NA	NA	TRBJ1-1	TRBV12-5	TGTGCTAGTGGCAGGGAAGTCGGAGCTTTCTTT	CASGREVGAFF
TRBD2	NA	TRBJ2-3	TRBV11-2	TGTGCCAGCAGCTTAGTAGCGGGGGGGACAGATACGCAGTATTTT	CASSLVAGGTDTQYF
NA	NA	TRBJ1-2	TRBV5-1	TGCGCCAGCAGCCCGGAAGGTGTGACAGCGAACTATGGCTACACCTTC	CASSPEGVTANYGYTF
NA	NA	TRBJ1-5	TRBV27	TGTGCCAGCAGCCCCGTCGCGATGGGTCAGCCCCAGCATTTT	CASSPVAMGQPQHF
NA	NA	TRBJ2-7	TRBV18	TGTGCCAGCTCACCAGTCAGAGCCTACGAGCAGTACTTC	CASSPVRAYEQYF
NA	NA	TRBJ2-3	TRBV7-2	TGTGCCAGCAGCACCCGGGCTCATACGCAGTATTTT	CASSTRAHTQYF
NA	NA	TRBJ2-5	TRBV4-1	TGCGCCAGCAGCCAAGGGGTAGTGGCGACCCAGTACTTC	CASSQGVVATQYF
NA	NA	TRBJ2-1	TRBV6-5	TGTGCCAGCCGAGACGGAGTTAATGAGCAGTTCTTC	CASRDGVNEQFF
TRBD2	NA	TRBJ2-5	TRBV6-1	TGTGCCAGCAGTGAGAGGGTACTAGCGGGGGGCTCCGGTAGGGCAGAGACCCAGTACTTC	CASSERVLAGGSGRAETQYF
TRBD2	NA	TRBJ2-5	TRBV18	TGTGCCAGCTCACCTACTAGCGGGGGACCCCAAGAGACCCAGTACTTC	CASSPTSGGPQETQYF
NA	NA	TRBJ2-7	TRBV5-6	TGTGCCAGCAGCTTCCCGGGGATTGGCTACGAGCAGTACTTC	CASSFPGIGYEQYF
TRBD2	NA	TRBJ2-3	TRBV9	TGTGCCAGCAGCGTAGGGGCTAGCGGGCGCACAGATACGCAGTATTTT	CASSVGASGRTDTQYF
NA	once	TRBJ2-7	TRBV5-1	TGCGCCAGCAGCTCGAATAGGGGGGAGCAGTACTTC	CASSSNRGEQYF
NA	NA	TRBJ2-5	TRBV4-1	TGCGCCAGCAGCCAAGAAGGGGCAGGGTATTTGGGGGAGACCCAGTACTTC	CASSQEGAGYLGETQYF
TRBD1	once	TRBJ2-2	TRBV15	TGTGCCACCAGCTCCTGGGGACAGAGGAACACCGGGGAGCTGTTTTTT	CATSSWGQRNTGELFF
NA	once	TRBJ2-1	TRBV28	TGTGCCACCCCCGGTGGGGGGACCGGGTCCAATGAGCAGTTCTTC	CATPGGGTGSNEQFF
NA	NA	TRBJ2-4	TRBV15	TGTGCCACCAGCACCGGGGGTGGTTCCGGAGACATTCAGTACTTC	CATSTGGGSGDIQYF
TRBD2	NA	TRBJ2-5	TRBV9	TGTGCCAGCAGCGTATTGGCGGGAGGGACCGGGACTAGCAAAGAGACCCAGTACTTC	CASSVLAGGTGTSKETQYF
TRBD2	NA	TRBJ2-1	TRBV4-3	TGCGCCAGCAGCCGCCTAGCGGGGGCCCACAATGAGCAGTTCTTC	CASSRLAGAHNEQFF
NA	NA	TRBJ2-7	TRBV2	TGTGCCAGCAGCCGGGACTCGGGCCTCTACGAGCAGTACTTC	CASSRDSGLYEQYF
NA	NA	TRBJ1-2	TRBV4-2	TGTGCCAGCAGCCAAGAGGGGTATTGGGCTGGCTACACCTTC	CASSQEGYWAGYTF
NA	NA	TRBJ2-2	TRBV5-1	TGCGCCAGCAGCCCGGATCCCAAAAACACCGGGGAGCTGTTTTTT	CASSPDPKNTGELFF
NA	NA	TRBJ2-3	TRBV19	TGTGCCAGTAGTACGGACACAGATACGCAGTATTTT	CASSTDTDTQYF
TRBD2	NA	TRBJ2-1	TRBV6-5	TGTGCCAGCAGTTACGGAAGGACTAGCGGGGTAGGTGAGCAGTTCTTC	CASSYGRTSGVGEQFF
TRBD1	NA	TRBJ2-3	TRBV6-5	TGTGCCAGCAGGTCCGGGACAGCCACAGATACGCAGTATTTT	CASRSGTATDTQYF
NA	NA	TRBJ2-3	TRBV18	TGTGCCAGCTCACCAACCGGAGTGCGGGATACGCAGTATTTT	CASSPTGVRDTQYF
NA	NA	TRBJ1-1	TRBV6-5	TGTGCCAGCAGCCGCGGGACGGCTAACACTGAAGCTTTCTTT	CASSRGTANTEAFF
TRBD1	NA	TRBJ2-5	TRBV7-8	TGTGCCAGCATTTCATATAGGGGACAGGGGATCAACCAGAAAGAGACCCAGTACTTC	CASISYRGQGINQKETQYF
TRBD1	NA	TRBJ2-7	TRBV18	TGTGCCAGCTCACCTACGGGACAGGGAGCCTACGAGCAGTACTTC	CASSPTGQGAYEQYF
TRBD1	NA	TRBJ1-5	TRBV30	TGTGCCTGGTCCGGGACAGGGACATGGCAGCCCCAGCATTTT	CAWSGTGTWQPQHF
TRBD2	once	TRBJ2-7	TRBV5-4	TGTGCCAGCTGGCGGGGGAATACCCCCTACGAGCAGTACTTC	CASWRGNTPYEQYF
NA	NA	TRBJ1-5	TRBV11-2	TGTGCCAGCAGCCGGGGGGGGGCCCCAGGAGGGAATCAGCCCCAGCATTTT	CASSRGGAPGGNQPQHF